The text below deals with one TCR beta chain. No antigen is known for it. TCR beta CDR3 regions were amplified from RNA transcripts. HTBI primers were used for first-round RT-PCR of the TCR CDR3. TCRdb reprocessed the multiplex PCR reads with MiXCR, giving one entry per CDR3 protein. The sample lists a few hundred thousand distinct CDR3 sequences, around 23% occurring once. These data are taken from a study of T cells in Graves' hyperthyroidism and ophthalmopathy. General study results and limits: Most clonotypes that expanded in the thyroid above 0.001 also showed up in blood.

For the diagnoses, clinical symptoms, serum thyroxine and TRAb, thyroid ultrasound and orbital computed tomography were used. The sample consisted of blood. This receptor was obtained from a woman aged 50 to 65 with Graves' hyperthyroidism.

CDR3 coding DNA: TGCAGTGCTAGAGCAGGGTCTGGAAACACCATATATTTT. The encoded protein is CSARAGSGNTIYF. The rearrangement uses TRBV20-1 and TRBJ1-3; D is possibly TRBD1 (5 bases). This CDR3 has 13 amino acids. Trimming left V 1 base short and J 1 base short, with 5 bases between. Germline lookup yields CDR1 DFQATT and CDR2 SNEGSKA (reference sequence).